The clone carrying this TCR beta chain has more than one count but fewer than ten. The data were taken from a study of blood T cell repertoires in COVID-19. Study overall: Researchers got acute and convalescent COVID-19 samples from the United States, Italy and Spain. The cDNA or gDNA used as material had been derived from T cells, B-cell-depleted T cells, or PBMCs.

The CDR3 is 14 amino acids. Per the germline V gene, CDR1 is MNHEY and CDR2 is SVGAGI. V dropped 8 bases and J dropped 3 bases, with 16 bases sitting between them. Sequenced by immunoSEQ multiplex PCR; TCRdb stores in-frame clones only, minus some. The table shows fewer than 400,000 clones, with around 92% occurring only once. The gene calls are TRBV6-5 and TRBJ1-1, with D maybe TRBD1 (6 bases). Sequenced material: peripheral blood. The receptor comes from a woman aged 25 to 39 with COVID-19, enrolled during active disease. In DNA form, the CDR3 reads TGTGCCAGCCGTAGACAGGCGTCGGACACTGAAGCTTTCTTT. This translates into CASRRQASDTEAFF.